A single count supports the clone carrying this T cell receptor beta chain. Its antigen is unidentified. This sample is drawn from a study of radiation and T cells in renal cell carcinoma. The V gene's germline CDR1 is SEHNR and CDR2 FQNEAQ (reference sequence). This CDR3 region has 16 residues. Trimming stripped 10 bases from V and 0 bases from J, with 21 bases between. Whole-study results and caveats: From baseline, blood top tumor clonotypes peaked at 2 weeks post-radiation.

TCRdb's copy holds only in-frame clones and misses some; the assay was immunoSEQ multiplex PCR. The sample yields under 100,000 clones, around four fifths seen once. Time point specified: blood 4 weeks post-SBRT, at nephrectomy. Stated treatment: 15 Gy SBRT to primary tumor, nephrectomy 4 weeks later. Nephrectomy followed 15 Gy stereotactic body radiation by 4 weeks. The tumor was a clear cell renal cell carcinoma. J is TRBJ1-2 and V is TRBV7-9, with D tentatively TRBD1 (5 bases). Sequenced here: blood, sampled from a patient whose treatment included radiotherapy and nephrectomy. This receptor was obtained from a man aged 50 to 60 with renal cell carcinoma. The CDR3 bases are TGTGCCATACGGACCCTACAGGAGCTCGCTAACTATGGCTACACCTTC. Amino acids: CAIRTLQELANYGYTF.